These T cell receptor beta chains were read from a single sample in a study of a mutant IDH1 vaccine in newly diagnosed glioma. Their specific antigens are unknown. Some clones are missing from TCRdb's copy, which holds only in-frame ones; the method was immunoSEQ multiplex PCR. This table holds about 52,000 clones, over 60% found once. Sequenced here: PBMCs, sampled from a glioma patient whose treatment included an IDH1 peptide vaccine. These TCRs come from a woman in her thirties or forties with glioma. Some clones in this sample may be carry-over from other donors' samples. Both conserved end residues are part of each CDR3. The order of the fields is J gene, V gene, clone size, D gene, CDR3 protein, CDR3 DNA. A D gene is named only where the DNA matches it firmly. Not every row has a clone size; where given, it reads once, few, many or a size class.

J: TRBJ2-1
V: TRBV30
size: -
D: -
CDR3: CAWSESRSPYNEQFF
DNA: TGTGCCTGGAGTGAATCCAGGTCTCCCTACAATGAGCAGTTCTTC

J: TRBJ2-5
V: TRBV7-6
size: -
D: -
CDR3: CASSLGASSQGETQYF
DNA: TGTGCCAGCAGCTTAGGGGCTAGCAGTCAGGGGGAGACCCAGTACTTC

J: TRBJ2-5
V: TRBV7-8
size: -
D: -
CDR3: CASSSLTRAGETQYF
DNA: TGTGCCAGCAGCTCTCTGACTAGGGCCGGGGAGACCCAGTACTTC

J: TRBJ1-1
V: TRBV4-2
size: few
D: -
CDR3: CASSEGFGTEAFF
DNA: TGTGCCAGCAGCGAAGGGTTTGGCACTGAAGCTTTCTTT

J: TRBJ1-5
V: TRBV18
size: -
D: -
CDR3: CASSPGGGGNQPQHF
DNA: TGTGCCAGCTCACCAGGGGGAGGGGGCAATCAGCCCCAGCATTTT

J: TRBJ1-6
V: TRBV7-9
size: -
D: -
CDR3: CASSLTGEAPLHF
DNA: TGTGCCAGCAGCTTAACCGGAGAGGCACCCCTCCACTTT

J: TRBJ2-7
V: TRBV14
size: -
D: -
CDR3: CASSQEGSLAEQYF
DNA: TGTGCCAGCAGCCAAGAGGGATCCTTAGCAGAGCAGTACTTC

J: TRBJ2-7
V: TRBV19
size: -
D: -
CDR3: CASSIMGTTYEQYF
DNA: TGTGCCAGTAGTATTATGGGGACGACCTACGAGCAGTACTTC

J: TRBJ2-7
V: TRBV5-1
size: -
D: TRBD1
CDR3: CASFDRANSYEQYF
DNA: TGCGCCAGCTTTGACAGGGCAAACTCCTACGAGCAGTACTTC

J: TRBJ1-3
V: TRBV10-3
size: medium-sized
D: -
CDR3: CAIRTTRAGNTIYF
DNA: TGTGCCATCAGAACTACAAGAGCTGGAAACACCATATATTTT

J: TRBJ2-1
V: TRBV6-5
size: -
D: -
CDR3: CASSSSPDGYNEQFF
DNA: TGTGCCAGCAGTTCCTCCCCGGACGGCTACAATGAGCAGTTCTTC

J: TRBJ1-2
V: TRBV6-5
size: -
D: TRBD1
CDR3: CASSQRTGPGYTF
DNA: TGTGCCAGCAGCCAACGGACAGGGCCCGGCTACACCTTC

J: TRBJ2-1
V: TRBV5-1
size: -
D: -
CDR3: CASSLAGQYNEQFF
DNA: TGCGCCAGCAGCTTGGCAGGACAGTACAATGAGCAGTTCTTC

J: TRBJ1-6
V: TRBV29-1
size: -
D: -
CDR3: CSVAFTPGGSPLHF
DNA: TGCAGCGTTGCATTTACACCGGGAGGTTCACCCCTCCACTTT

J: TRBJ1-1
V: TRBV7-9
size: -
D: -
CDR3: CASSSDREAFF
DNA: TGTGCCAGCAGCTCCGACAGGGAAGCTTTCTTT

J: TRBJ2-5
V: TRBV7-2
size: -
D: -
CDR3: CASSLAIAPDSQYF
DNA: TGTGCCAGCAGCTTAGCGATAGCACCAGATAGCCAGTACTTC

J: TRBJ1-1
V: TRBV15
size: -
D: TRBD1
CDR3: CATSRSGGEAFF
DNA: TGTGCCACCAGCAGGTCAGGGGGTGAAGCTTTCTTT

J: TRBJ1-1
V: TRBV15
size: few
D: -
CDR3: CATRRGVNTEAFF
DNA: TGTGCCACCAGGAGAGGGGTGAACACTGAAGCTTTCTTT

J: TRBJ1-1
V: TRBV7-6
size: -
D: -
CDR3: CASSLSQANTEAFF
DNA: TGTGCCAGCAGCCTAAGTCAAGCCAACACTGAAGCTTTCTTT

J: TRBJ2-7
V: TRBV5-1
size: once
D: -
CDR3: CASSTTPSGHYEQYF
DNA: TGCGCCAGCAGCACCACCCCCAGCGGACACTACGAGCAGTACTTC

J: TRBJ1-3
V: TRBV30
size: -
D: -
CDR3: CACGPLDRAPGNTIYF
DNA: TGTGCCTGCGGCCCCCTAGACAGAGCCCCTGGAAACACCATATATTTT

J: TRBJ2-7
V: TRBV5-1
size: -
D: TRBD2
CDR3: CASSLERGEDEQYF
DNA: TGCGCCAGCAGCTTGGAGCGGGGGGAGGACGAGCAGTACTTC

J: TRBJ2-2
V: TRBV30
size: -
D: TRBD1
CDR3: CAWSVPAGGWGELFF
DNA: TGTGCCTGGAGTGTACCGGCAGGGGGCTGGGGGGAGCTGTTTTTT

J: TRBJ1-3
V: TRBV10-2
size: -
D: -
CDR3: CASSVLGGRGNTIYF
DNA: TGCGCCAGCAGTGTCCTCGGGGGCAGGGGAAACACCATATATTTT

J: TRBJ1-5
V: TRBV5-5
size: few
D: TRBD1
CDR3: CASSLEGARNQPQHF
DNA: TGTGCCAGCAGCTTGGAGGGGGCAAGAAATCAGCCCCAGCATTTT

J: TRBJ2-6
V: TRBV7-6
size: -
D: -
CDR3: CASSGNNSQSRANVLTF
DNA: TGTGCCAGCAGCGGCAATAACTCACAAAGTCGGGCCAACGTCCTGACTTTC

J: TRBJ1-1
V: TRBV10-3
size: -
D: -
CDR3: CAISDWNTEAFF
DNA: TGTGCCATCAGTGATTGGAACACTGAAGCTTTCTTT

J: TRBJ2-7
V: TRBV2
size: -
D: TRBD2
CDR3: CASSGLAEPEWEQYF
DNA: TGTGCCAGCTCGGGACTAGCGGAGCCGGAATGGGAGCAGTACTTC

J: TRBJ2-7
V: TRBV5-6
size: once
D: TRBD1
CDR3: CASRGQGSSYEQYF
DNA: TGTGCCAGCAGGGGACAGGGGAGCTCCTACGAGCAGTACTTC

J: TRBJ1-1
V: TRBV6-5
size: -
D: -
CDR3: CASSYGPGDTEAFF
DNA: TGTGCCAGCAGTTACGGGCCAGGGGATACTGAAGCTTTCTTT

J: TRBJ2-7
V: TRBV27
size: -
D: -
CDR3: CASSLQGPDEQYF
DNA: TGTGCCAGCAGTTTGCAGGGGCCGGACGAGCAGTACTTC

J: TRBJ1-6
V: TRBV5-4
size: -
D: -
CDR3: CASSYGVGGARSPLHF
DNA: TGTGCCAGCAGCTACGGGGTCGGGGGGGCGCGATCACCCCTCCACTTT

J: TRBJ1-2
V: TRBV15
size: -
D: -
CDR3: CATSRTGSGYTF
DNA: TGTGCCACCAGCAGAACAGGGAGCGGCTACACCTTC

J: TRBJ2-2
V: TRBV7-8
size: -
D: TRBD2
CDR3: CASSPTSFSGELFF
DNA: TGTGCCAGCAGCCCGACTAGCTTCTCCGGGGAGCTGTTTTTT

J: TRBJ2-7
V: TRBV7-8
size: -
D: TRBD2
CDR3: CASSLEVGPGGSYEQYF
DNA: TGTGCCAGCAGCTTAGAGGTTGGGCCGGGGGGATCCTACGAGCAGTACTTC

J: TRBJ2-1
V: TRBV6-6
size: few
D: TRBD2
CDR3: CASRRGLVSYNEQFF
DNA: TGTGCCAGCAGACGGGGACTAGTCTCCTACAATGAGCAGTTCTTC

J: TRBJ2-3
V: TRBV2
size: -
D: TRBD2
CDR3: CASGGASGAPTDTQYF
DNA: TGTGCCAGCGGCGGGGCTAGCGGGGCCCCCACAGATACGCAGTATTTT